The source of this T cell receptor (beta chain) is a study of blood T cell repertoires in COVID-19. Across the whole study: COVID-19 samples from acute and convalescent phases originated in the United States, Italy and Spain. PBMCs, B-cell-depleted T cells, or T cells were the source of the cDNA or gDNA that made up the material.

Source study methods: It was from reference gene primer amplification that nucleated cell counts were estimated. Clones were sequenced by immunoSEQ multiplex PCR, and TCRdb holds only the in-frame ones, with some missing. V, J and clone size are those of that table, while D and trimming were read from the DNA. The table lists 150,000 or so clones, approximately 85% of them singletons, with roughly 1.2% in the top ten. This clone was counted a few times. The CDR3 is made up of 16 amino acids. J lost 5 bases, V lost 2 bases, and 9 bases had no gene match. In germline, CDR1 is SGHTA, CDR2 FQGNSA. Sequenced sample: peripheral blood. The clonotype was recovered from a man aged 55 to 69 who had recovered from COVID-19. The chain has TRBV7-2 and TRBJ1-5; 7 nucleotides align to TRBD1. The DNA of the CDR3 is TGTGCCAGCAGCTTAATGTCGAGACAGGGTTATCAGCCCCAGCATTTT. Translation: CASSLMSRQGYQPQHF.